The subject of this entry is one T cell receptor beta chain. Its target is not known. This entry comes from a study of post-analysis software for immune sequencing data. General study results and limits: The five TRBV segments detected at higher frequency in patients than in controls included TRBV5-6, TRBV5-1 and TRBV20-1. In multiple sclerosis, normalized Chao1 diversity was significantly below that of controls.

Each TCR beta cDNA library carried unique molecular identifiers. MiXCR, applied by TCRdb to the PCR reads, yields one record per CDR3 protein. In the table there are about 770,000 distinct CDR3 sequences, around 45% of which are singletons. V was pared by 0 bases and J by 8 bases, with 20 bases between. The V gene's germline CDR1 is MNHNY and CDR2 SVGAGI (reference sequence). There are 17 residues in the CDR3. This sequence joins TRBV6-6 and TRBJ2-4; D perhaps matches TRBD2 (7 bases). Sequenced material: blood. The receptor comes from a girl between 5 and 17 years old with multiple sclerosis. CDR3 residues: CASSYSPGTGGGDIQYF. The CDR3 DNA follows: TGTGCCAGCAGTTACTCACCTGGAACCGGCGGGGGCGACATTCAGTACTTC.